Below are 24 T cell receptor beta chains sequenced from a single sample in a study of identical twins. TCRdb independently ran MiXCR on the 5' RACE reads; one entry per CDR3 protein. The repertoire has approximately 890,000 distinct CDR3 sequences, 9% to 15% of them found once; the top ten carry 1.5% to 2%. These sequences were also reported in another study, on yellow fever vaccine responses in identical twins.

The specimen was PBMCs. These receptors came from a young woman in good health.

Only a few counts were recorded for this clonotype. This chain uses TRBV6-2 or TRBV6-3 with TRBJ2-4, with 11 bases aligning to TRBD1. Germline trimming cut 5 bases from V and 8 bases from J; bases unmatched to any gene: 8. The germline CDR1 and CDR2 sequences are MNHEY and SVGEGT. The CDR3 consists of 15 residues. The CDR3 DNA follows: TGTGCCAGCAGTCCCGCCGGGACAGGGGGGGACATTCAGTACTTC. Its translation: CASSPAGTGGDIQYF.

This chain joins TRBV7-9 and TRBJ2-1, with 13 positions matching TRBD2. Germline-derived CDR1 and CDR2 are SEHNR and FQNEAQ (reference sequence). The CDR3 runs 15 residues. Losses at the gene ends were 5 bases for V and 13 bases for J; bases not matched to a gene: 11. Here the CDR3 reads CASSTTSGRAEYQFF. CDR3 bases: TGTGCCAGCAGCACAACTAGCGGGAGGGCCGAGTATCAGTTCTTC.

The gene calls are TRBV20-1 and TRBJ2-1; D gene uncertain. This CDR3 contains 17 residues. Germline V gene sequence: CDR1 DFQATT, CDR2 SNEGSKA (reference sequence). CDR3 DNA sequence: TGCTGCGCTAGAGTCCTCGGCCAGATTAAAAATCACAATGAGCAGTTCTTC. It codes for CCARVLGQIKNHNEQFF.

This clonotype has at least ten counts. The rearrangement joins TRBV7-9 to TRBJ2-5; 10 bases are a match to TRBD1. The CDR3 covers 15 residues. Unmatched junction bases numbered 4, after V lost 1 base and J lost 5 bases. Germline lookup yields CDR1 SEHNR and CDR2 FQNEAQ (reference sequence). The CDR3 is CASSLGDRGLETQYF. The CDR3 DNA reads TGTGCCAGCAGCTTAGGGGACAGGGGATTGGAGACCCAGTACTTC. Full variable domain (missing parts from reference TRBV7-9 and TRBJ2-5): DTGVSQNPRHKITKRGQNVTFRCDPISEHNRLYWYRQTLGQGPEFLTYFQNEAQLEKSRLLSDRFSAERPKGSFSTLEIQRTEQGDSAMYLCASSLGDRGLETQYFGPGTRLLVL.

The rearrangement uses TRBV10-3 and TRBJ2-5, with 10 bases aligning to TRBD1. V gave up 10 bases and J gave up 4 bases; unmatched junction bases: 3. Germline lookup yields CDR1 ENHRY and CDR2 SYGVKD. CDR3 length equals 12 residues. CDR3 sequence reads: CATRQGAETQYF. In DNA form, the CDR3 reads TGTGCCACCCGACAGGGGGCAGAGACCCAGTACTTC.

The CDR3 nucleotides are TGCAGTGCTCCCCGCCCGCCCACAGATACGCAGTATTTT. Translated: CSAPRPPTDTQYF. This chain uses TRBV20-1 with TRBJ2-3; D not resolved. The CDR3 runs to 13 residues. In germline, CDR1 is DFQATT, CDR2 SNEGSKA (reference sequence). V lost 5 bases and J 2 bases, leaving 11 bases between the germline ends.

This clonotype was detected only a few times. This chain connects TRBV29-1 to TRBJ1-2, with 9 bases aligning to TRBD1. V trimming: 6 bases; J trimming: 4 bases; junction bases outside the gene matches: 15. CDR1 SQVTM and CDR2 ANQGSEA come from the germline V gene. The CDR3 spans 16 residues. CDR3 DNA sequence: TGCAGCGTGCTTACCTCGATTGGACAGGGGACCTATGGCTACACCTTC. Its translation is CSVLTSIGQGTYGYTF.

A few counts support this clonotype. This chain joins TRBV11-3 and TRBJ2-6; no clear D. V lost 1 base and J lost 0, with 10 bases in between. This CDR3 comprises 17 residues. The germline V gene has CDR1 SGHNT and CDR2 YENEEA. The CDR3 region has the DNA TGTGCCAGCAGCTTAGTTGAGCTGACCTCTGGGGCCAACGTCCTGACTTTC. Protein: CASSLVELTSGANVLTF.

This clonotype was counted between two and nine times. The chain recombines TRBV20-1 with TRBJ2-7; 10 bases are a match to TRBD1. Unmatched junction bases numbered 6, after V lost 6 bases and J lost 4 bases. The CDR3 has 13 amino acids. Germline V gene data show CDR1 as DFQATT and CDR2 as SNEGSKA (reference sequence). CDR3 sequence reads: CSATGTGVYEQYV. The DNA for the CDR3 is TGCAGTGCGACCGGGACAGGGGTTTACGAGCAGTACGTC.

The chain recombines TRBV29-1 with TRBJ2-1; D unclear. Germline CDR1 and CDR2: SQVTM and ANQGSEA. The CDR3 is 11 residues long. Trimming left V 4 bases short and J 7 bases short, with 8 bases between. CDR3 nucleotides: TGCAGCGTTGGGTGGCTTAATGAGCAGTTCTTC. Translated, it gives CSVGWLNEQFF.

This chain uses TRBV9 with TRBJ2-1; a possible D gene is TRBD1 (6 bases). Between the trimmed V and J ends, which lost 2 bases and 8 bases, there was a span of 11 bases. The CDR3 has 13 residues. Germline lookup yields CDR1 SGDLS and CDR2 YYNGEE. The CDR3 region has the DNA TGTGCCAGCAGCGTCTTAAACAGGGATGAGCAGTTCTTC. Encoded protein: CASSVLNRDEQFF.

This clonotype was seen repeatedly, ten times or more. DNA of the CDR3: TGTGCCAGCAGCTGGGGACAGGGAAGCAATGAGCAGTTCTTC. Protein: CASSWGQGSNEQFF. The V gene is TRBV5-5, the J gene TRBJ2-1; the match to TRBD1 covers 9 bases. The CDR3 length is 14 residues. J lost 6 bases, V lost 3 bases, and 4 bases had no gene match. Germline loops: CDR1 SGHKS, CDR2 YYEKEE (reference sequence).

This clonotype was detected a few times. This chain uses TRBV4-1 with TRBJ2-3; TRBD2 is a possible D gene (5 bases). V was pared by 0 bases and J by 6 bases, with 10 bases between. The CDR3 totals 14 residues. In germline, CDR1 is MGHRA, CDR2 YSYEKL. The CDR3 DNA reads as TGCGCCAGCAGCCAAGATCCCCGCGGGGATACGCAGTATTTT. It translates to CASSQDPRGDTQYF.

This clonotype was detected a few times. The chain links TRBV4-2 to TRBJ1-5; D is perhaps TRBD1 (5 bases). CDR1 is LGHNA, CDR2 YNFKEQ, per germline. Trimming pared 1 base from V and 2 bases from J, leaving 12 bases between. The CDR3 has 16 residues. The CDR3 coding sequence is TGTGCCAGCAGCCAAGGGCTGGGGGGAGGCAATCAGCCCCAGCATTTT. Translating it yields CASSQGLGGGNQPQHF.

This rearrangement joins TRBV7-8 to TRBJ2-1, with 7 bases that match TRBD2. The germline V gene has CDR1 SGHVS and CDR2 FQNEAQ. V trimming: 6 bases; J trimming: 7 bases; junction bases outside the gene matches: 9. This CDR3 is 14 amino acids long. The DNA for the CDR3 is TGTGCCAGCAGAGGCGGGAGTTCGGGTAATGAGCAGTTCTTC. Encoded protein: CASRGGSSGNEQFF.

The V and J genes are TRBV12-3 or TRBV12-4 and TRBJ2-2; tentative D call: TRBD1 (6 bases). This CDR3 has 16 amino acids. Between the trimmed V and J ends, which lost 6 bases and 0 bases, there was a span of 14 bases. This chain's CDR3 is CASSPHGQSNTGELFF. The CDR3 DNA sequence: TGTGCCAGCAGCCCGCATGGACAGTCGAACACCGGGGAGCTGTTTTTT.

This clonotype was seen ten or more times. This chain joins TRBV28 and TRBJ1-5; D unclear. The CDR3 length is 11 residues. The germline V gene encodes CDR1 MDHEN and CDR2 SYDVKM. Trimming removed 4 bases from V and 14 bases from J, with 12 bases in between. The CDR3 region has the DNA TGTGCCAGCAGTTCCCGTCTACAGAAGCATTTT. This gives the protein CASSSRLQKHF.

This clonotype was counted ten times or more. The V and J genes are TRBV5-1 and TRBJ2-7; tentatively, D is TRBD1 (6 bases). CDR1 and CDR2 (germline): SGHRS, YFSETQ. Trimming removed 6 bases from V and 0 bases from J, with 16 bases in between. This CDR3 has 15 amino acids. As DNA, the CDR3 is TGCGCCAGCACTTCGGACAGTCATAGCTCCTACGAGCAGTACTTC. Translating gives CASTSDSHSSYEQYF.

This clonotype was seen many times. The chain is built from TRBV10-3 and TRBJ2-5, with 7 bases that match TRBD1. The CDR3 is 15 amino acids. The junction had 3 bases not matched to a gene; V was cut back by 0 bases and J by 2 bases. In germline, CDR1 is ENHRY, CDR2 SYGVKD. The DNA for the CDR3 is TGTGCCATCAGTGAGTCGTCGACAGGGCAAGAGACCCAGTACTTC. Translation: CAISESSTGQETQYF.

At least ten counts were recorded for this clonotype. V and J are TRBV10-3 and TRBJ2-7, with a tentative D call TRBD1 (6 bases). Germline V gene sequence: CDR1 ENHRY, CDR2 SYGVKD. The CDR3 extends over 16 amino acids. V was shortened by 2 bases and J by 3 bases, with 17 bases between the two germline ends. The CDR3: CAISEGPGHTYYEQYV. Written as DNA, the CDR3 is TGTGCCATCAGTGAGGGCCCGGGACACACTTACTACGAGCAGTACGTC.

This clonotype was recorded at least ten times. The CDR3 nucleotides are TGCGCCAGCAGCCAAGAATTGGGTGCGTTAGCCAAAAACATTCAGTACTTC. Its translation: CASSQELGALAKNIQYF. The J gene is TRBJ2-4, the V gene TRBV4-1; D not resolved. Looked up from germline, CDR1 is MGHRA and CDR2 is YSYEKL. Deletions cut 0 bases from V and 0 bases from J, with 12 bases between. This CDR3 contains 17 residues.

This clonotype was recorded at least ten times. The rearrangement joins TRBV28 to TRBJ1-2; D gene uncertain. Trimming pared 3 bases from V and 1 base from J, leaving 9 bases between. Germline V gene lookup returns CDR1 MDHEN and CDR2 SYDVKM. This CDR3 is 14 amino acids long. The CDR3 DNA reads as TGTGCCAGCAGTTTGGGCAGCTTTAACTATGGCTACACCTTC. Its protein product is CASSLGSFNYGYTF.

This clonotype was observed at least ten times. The CDR3 DNA reads TGTGCCAGCAGTGAATACCCGACAGGGCCCGAAGAGACCCAGTACTTC. Its translation: CASSEYPTGPEETQYF. V gene TRBV25-1 combines with J gene TRBJ2-5; the match to TRBD1 covers 7 bases. This CDR3 spans 16 amino acids. The germline V gene encodes CDR1 MGHDK and CDR2 SYGVNS. The J segment lost 3 bases and the V segment lost 0 bases, leaving 7 bases of the junction unmatched.

This chain connects TRBV27 to TRBJ2-1; the match to TRBD2 covers 9 bases. There are 14 residues in the CDR3. With V trimmed by 10 bases and J by 8 bases, 12 bases remained unmatched. Germline V gene data show CDR1 as MNHEY and CDR2 as SMNVEV (reference sequence). DNA for the CDR3: TGTGCCACCAAAAGGGGCGGGGGGGCCGATGAGCAGTTCTTC. The encoded protein is CATKRGGGADEQFF.